The clone carrying this TCR beta chain was seen repeatedly, ten times or more. The antigen is unknown. Germline trimming cut 2 bases from V and 1 base from J; bases unmatched to any gene: 5. This CDR3 is built from 15 residues. CDR1 and CDR2 (germline): SGDLS, YYNGEE. This entry comes from a study of T-cell reconstitution after alpha-beta-depleted transplantation in children. Findings and caveats of the study: Surviving recipient T cells and thymic progenitors accounted for the high day-60 TCRbeta diversity observed in some patients. It was newly produced T cells that mostly accounted for T-cell counts and diversity one year after transplant. In patients about two months after transplant, alpha-beta T cells reportedly arose from several hundred expanded graft clones.

Preparing the TCRbeta library involved the use of unique molecular identifiers. TCRdb processed the PCR reads anew with MiXCR; each CDR3 protein has one entry. The profile shows about 170,000 distinct CDR3 sequences, around 10% of them singletons. This receptor was obtained from a boy younger than 10 with acute myeloid leukemia, due to receive a stem cell transplant. The genes are TRBV9 and TRBJ2-5, with 7 positions matching TRBD2. Sequences were derived from PBMCs, sampled before TCRalphabeta/CD19-depleted stem cell transplant. The CDR3 sequence: CASSVPAGIQETQYF. The DNA of the CDR3 is TGTGCCAGCAGCGTGCCAGCGGGGATCCAAGAGACCCAGTACTTC.